A single sample is the source of the 23 T cell receptor beta chains below, sequenced in a study of OX40 agonist ivuxolimab in advanced cancers. Library prep was done by the immunoSEQ multiplex PCR assay. TCRdb re-hosts the immuneACCESS table, in-frame sequences only. Its copies lack some clones; in the studies checked, an unresolved V gene accounts for under half of them, and the cause for the rest is not known. Recorded for this sample are roughly 86,000 clones; 80% to 90% of them occurred a single time. The ten largest clones take up nearly 7.5% of the sample. This specimen was CD4+ or CD8+ T cells sorted from blood, taken in a trial of the OX40 agonist ivuxolimab. The receptors originated from an adult with an advanced solid tumor such as melanoma, head and neck, liver or kidney cancer.

The chain is built from TRBV5-1 and TRBJ1-1; 9 bases fit TRBD1. This CDR3 comprises 15 residues. The junction had 6 bases not matched to a gene; V was cut back by 1 base and J by 5 bases. CDR1 is SGHRS, CDR2 YFSETQ, per germline. The CDR3 protein is CASSLPDRGLTEAFF. CDR3 DNA: TGCGCCAGCAGCTTGCCGGACAGGGGCCTAACTGAAGCTTTCTTT. The variable domain in full, completed from reference TRBV5-1 and TRBJ1-1, reads KAGVTQTPRYLIKTRGQQVTLSCSPISGHRSVSWYQQTPGQGLQFLFEYFSETQRNKGNFPGRFSGRQFSNSRSEMNVSTLELGDSALYLCASSLPDRGLTEAFFGQGTRLTVV.

This chain uses TRBV6-5 with TRBJ2-3; TRBD2 matches 14 bases. Germline V gene lookup returns CDR1 MNHEY and CDR2 SVGAGI. J lost 4 bases, V lost 0 bases, and 0 bases had no gene match. This CDR3 has 16 residues. CDR3 DNA: TGTGCCAGCAGTTACTCGGGACTAGCGGGAGCAGATACGCAGTATTTT. Amino acids: CASSYSGLAGADTQYF.

V is TRBV6-5 and J is TRBJ1-5; 11 nucleotides agree with TRBD1. The germline V gene encodes CDR1 MNHEY and CDR2 SVGAGI. The CDR3 loop spans 14 amino acids. Trimming cost V 8 bases and J 4 bases; bases outside gene matches: 4. Written as DNA, the CDR3 is TGTGCCAGCGCGGGACAGGGGGTGAATCAGCCCCAGCATTTT. Amino acid sequence: CASAGQGVNQPQHF.

The rearrangement links TRBV10-3 to TRBJ2-5, with D possibly called TRBD1 or TRBD2 (5 bases each). Germline V gene lookup returns CDR1 ENHRY and CDR2 SYGVKD. The CDR3 is 14 amino acids. V dropped 3 bases and J dropped 2 bases, with 10 bases sitting between them. CDR3 residues: CAISDVGEQETQYF. The CDR3 nucleotides read TGTGCCATCAGTGACGTGGGGGAACAAGAGACCCAGTACTTC.

The chain uses TRBV2 and TRBJ2-5; 7 bases are a match to TRBD1. The last part of the DNA fits TRBJ2-7 better; the J call may be wrong. The CDR3 sequence is 14 residues long. In germline, CDR1 is SNHLY, CDR2 FYNNEI. DNA of the CDR3: TGTGCCGGTGGGAAGGGGGACAGTTCCTACGAGCAGTACTTC. Translation gives CAGGKGDSSYEQYF.

The chain uses TRBV5-1 and TRBJ1-1; D unclear. V was pared by 0 bases and J by 6 bases, with 6 bases between. Germline CDR1 reads SGHRS; CDR2 reads YFSETQ. The CDR3 is 12 residues long. DNA of the CDR3: TGCGCCAGCAGCTTGGGGGTCTCTGAAGCTTTCTTT. Its protein is CASSLGVSEAFF.

This sequence joins TRBV11-3 and TRBJ2-7, with D uncertain. CDR3 length: 14 residues. The germline CDR1 and CDR2 sequences are SGHNT and YENEEA. V shed 5 bases and J shed 0 bases, with 11 bases lying between them. Here the CDR3 reads CASSNLRSSYEQYF. The CDR3 DNA is TGTGCCAGCAGCAACCTACGGAGCTCCTACGAGCAGTACTTC.

The chain carries TRBV7-9 and TRBJ2-7; D call uncertain. CDR3 length: 11 residues. V was trimmed by 3 bases and J by 4 bases, leaving 4 bases between them. Germline CDR1 and CDR2: SEHNR and FQNEAQ (reference sequence). The CDR3, as DNA: TGTGCCAGCAGCTTTAGTTACGAGCAGTACTTC. It translates to CASSFSYEQYF.

The gene calls are TRBV27 and TRBJ2-1; no definite D call. This CDR3 comprises 11 residues. Germline values: CDR1 MNHEY, CDR2 SMNVEV (reference sequence). V lost 6 bases and J lost 9, with 9 bases in between. CDR3 sequence (DNA): TGTGCCAGCAGAACTATCGGTGAGCAGTTCTTC. Residues: CASRTIGEQFF.

V is TRBV6-1 and J is TRBJ2-1; D possibly uses TRBD1 or TRBD2 (5 bases each). The germline CDR1 and CDR2 sequences are MNHNS and SASEGT. CDR3 length: 13 amino acids. V was trimmed by 7 bases and J by 3 bases, leaving 10 bases between them. CDR3 region: CASTPRGYNEQFF. The DNA for the CDR3 is TGTGCCAGCACTCCGAGGGGCTACAATGAGCAGTTCTTC.

As concerns this clone: Other DNA sequences within the sample encode an identical CDR3. V and J are TRBV19 and TRBJ2-3; 7 bases align to TRBD1. Trimming removed 1 base from V and 4 bases from J; junction bases left unmatched: 2. Looked up from germline, CDR1 is LNHDA and CDR2 is SQIVND (reference sequence). This CDR3 is built from 14 residues. The CDR3 here is CASSIGQGADTQYF. CDR3 DNA: TGTGCCAGTAGTATAGGACAGGGTGCAGATACGCAGTATTTT. Full variable domain (remainder filled in from reference TRBV19 and TRBJ2-3): DGGITQSPKYLFRKEGQNVTLSCEQNLNHDAMYWYRQDPGQGLRLIYYSQIVNDFQKGDIAEGYSVSREKKESFPLTVTSAQKNPTAFYLCASSIGQGADTQYFGPGTRLTVL.

This rearrangement joins TRBV6-7 to TRBJ1-2; perhaps TRBD1 as D (5 bases). TRBV6-7 is given ORF status, its function remaining uncertain. This CDR3 has 19 residues. Trimming pared 2 bases from V and 0 bases from J, leaving 22 bases between. CDR3: CASSYKGPRQKEANYGYTF. The CDR3 nucleotides are TGTGCCAGCAGTTACAAGGGACCTCGTCAGAAAGAAGCTAACTATGGCTACACCTTC.

This chain links TRBV12-5 with TRBJ2-7; 12 bases match TRBD2. Germline lookup yields CDR1 LGHNT and CDR2 FRNRAP. V shed 7 bases and J 4 bases; nucleotides not matched to a gene: 11. The CDR3 contains 16 residues. CDR3 coding DNA: TGTGCTAGTGCGGTGGCAGGACTAGCGGGATTATACGAGCAGTACTTC. Translated, it gives CASAVAGLAGLYEQYF.

V and J are TRBV2 and TRBJ2-7, with 7 bases identical to TRBD1. Germline lookup yields CDR1 SNHLY and CDR2 FYNNEI. With V trimmed by 7 bases and J by 3 bases, 12 bases remained unmatched. The CDR3 is 15 residues long. The CDR3 coding sequence is TGTGCCAGCACCAAGATCCGGGACAGCCACTACGAGCAGTACTTC. Protein sequence: CASTKIRDSHYEQYF.

This clone was observed once. CDR3: CASSPAGELEAFF. In DNA, the CDR3 is TGCGCCAGCAGCCCAGCGGGGGAGCTTGAAGCTTTCTTT. This rearrangement joins TRBV5-1 to TRBJ1-1; the D gene is possibly TRBD1 (5 bases). Germline CDR1 reads SGHRS; CDR2 reads YFSETQ. V was clipped by 4 bases and J by 7 bases, with 14 bases between them. This CDR3 contains 13 residues. Based on the CDR3 plus reference TRBV5-1 and TRBJ1-1, the full variable domain is KAGVTQTPRYLIKTRGQQVTLSCSPISGHRSVSWYQQTPGQGLQFLFEYFSETQRNKGNFPGRFSGRQFSNSRSEMNVSTLELGDSALYLCASSPAGELEAFFGQGTRLTVV.

V and J are TRBV11-3 and TRBJ1-4; TRBD1 aligns across 9 bases. Germline V gene data show CDR1 as SGHNT and CDR2 as YENEEA. The CDR3 contains 14 residues. J was trimmed by 6 bases and V by 6 bases; bases with no gene match: 5. Here the CDR3 DNA reads TGTGCCAGCAGTTCACAGGGGGCATATGAAAAACTGTTTTTT. This sequence encodes CASSSQGAYEKLFF.

The chain recombines TRBV28 with TRBJ1-4; D is undetermined. Looked up from germline, CDR1 is MDHEN and CDR2 is SYDVKM. Between the trimmed V and J ends, which lost 3 bases and 16 bases, there was a span of 15 bases. This CDR3 has 12 amino acids. The CDR3 region is CASSFLKGKEFF. Written as DNA, the CDR3 is TGTGCCAGCAGTTTTCTAAAAGGGAAGGAGTTTTTT. Supplemented by reference TRBV28 and TRBJ1-4, the full variable domain reads DVKVTQSSRYLVKRTGEKVFLECVQDMDHENMFWYRQDPGLGLRLIYFSYDVKMKEKGDIPEGYSVSREKKERFSLILESASTNQTSMYLCASSFLKGKEFFGSGTQLSVL.

The chain carries TRBV5-4 and TRBJ2-1; 9 positions match TRBD2. CDR1 and CDR2 from the germline V gene are SGHNT and YYREEE (reference sequence). The CDR3 length is 13 residues. V was clipped by 4 bases and J by 9 bases; unmatched bases: 5. The chain's CDR3 is CASSPGTSSEQFF. CDR3 nucleotides: TGTGCCAGCAGCCCGGGGACTAGCAGTGAGCAGTTCTTC.

CDR3 sequence: CASSYAGPSNQPQHF. CDR3 nucleotides: TGTGCCAGCAGTTACGCAGGACCGAGCAATCAGCCCCAGCATTTT. This chain joins TRBV6-6 and TRBJ1-5, with D unclear. The CDR3 covers 15 residues. V was cut by 2 bases and J by 1 base, with 9 bases left in between. Per the germline V gene, CDR1 is MNHNY and CDR2 is SVGAGI (reference sequence).

The chain joins TRBV7-9 to TRBJ2-7; D tentatively fits TRBD1 or TRBD2 (5 bases each). The V gene lost 5 bases and the J gene lost 2 bases, with 13 bases spanning the gap. The CDR3 consists of 14 residues. CDR1 is SEHNR and CDR2 is FQNEAQ in the germline V gene (reference sequence). The CDR3 reads CASSVRDPAYEQYF. The CDR3 nucleotides read TGTGCCAGCAGCGTCCGGGACCCAGCCTACGAGCAGTACTTC.

For the CDR3, the DNA is TGCGCCAGCAGCCACGCTAGCGGCTACGAGCAGTACTTC. Protein sequence: CASSHASGYEQYF. V usage is TRBV4-1 and J usage is TRBJ2-7, with TRBD2 identical over 7 bases. CDR3 length: 13 residues. The trim removed 3 bases at V and 3 bases at J, leaving 2 bases unmatched. Germline CDR1 reads MGHRA; CDR2 reads YSYEKL.

The V and J genes are TRBV5-1 and TRBJ1-3; D unresolved. The CDR3 covers 14 residues. The germline CDR1 and CDR2 sequences are SGHRS and YFSETQ. V lost 5 bases to trimming and J lost 0 bases, with 9 bases between them. CDR3 amino acids: CASSEASSGNTIYF. CDR3 coding DNA: TGCGCCAGCAGTGAAGCGAGCTCTGGAAACACCATATATTTT.

The V gene is TRBV2, the J gene TRBJ1-2; D ambiguous. This CDR3 has 8 residues. Germline values: CDR1 SNHLY, CDR2 FYNNEI. The V end was cut by 8 bases, the J end by 7 bases, with 2 bases between. CDR3 sequence: CASGGYTF. CDR3 in DNA: TGTGCCAGCGGTGGCTACACCTTC.